This TCR beta chain originates from a study of monozygotic twins with inflammatory bowel disease. The study, taken as a whole, reports: Separate T cell subtypes could not be resolved from one another.

Notes on this clonotype: What it binds is not known.

Per individual sample, eight separate reactions were used to make cDNA. Nested amplification of TCRalpha and TCRbeta cDNA involved two PCRs of roughly 17 and 9 cycles. With the 5' RACE reads reprocessed, TCRdb shows one record per CDR3 protein and no DNA. There are approximately 150,000 distinct CDR3 sequences in the sample, with less than 7.5% held by the top ten. The length of the CDR3 is 15 residues. Staff drew a roughly 2.5 ml blood sample from each donor. The sequence came from a human donor with ulcerative colitis or Crohn's disease, or a healthy co-twin of an affected twin (not recorded which). The gene calls are TRBV12-3 or TRBV12-4 and TRBJ2-1; with no DNA, the TCRdb D assignment of TRBD2 cannot be verified. Sequencing input: blood. The CDR3 reads CASSKSGASYNEQFF.